This TCR beta chain was captured in a study of cytomegalovirus exposure and HLA in healthy donors. The table came from immunoSEQ multiplex PCR; TCRdb's copy has only in-frame clones and leaves some out. The sample lists more than 45,000 clones, nearly 90% occurring once. V trimming: 5 bases; J trimming: 2 bases; junction bases outside the gene matches: 6. This CDR3 region has 14 residues. The V gene's germline CDR1 is SGHDT and CDR2 YYEEEE. Sequenced: PBMCs. The rearrangement joins TRBV5-6 to TRBJ2-7, with 8 bases identical to TRBD2. The sequence came from a young woman in good health and CMV-seronegative. CDR3 sequence (DNA): TGTGCCAGCAGGTCACAGGGACTAGCCTACGAGCAGTACTTC. As protein: CASRSQGLAYEQYF.